Reported below is one T cell receptor beta chain. The sample is drawn from a study of control samples from healthy donors and cancer patients. Profiled with immunoSEQ multiplex PCR; TCRdb holds only in-frame clones, not every one. The sample lists 46,000 or so clones; 85% to 95% were seen once. The sequencing sample was made of PBMCs. The TCR originated in a man in his thirties or forties with colorectal cancer.

Written as DNA, the CDR3 is TGTGCCAGCAGCGTAGAGGGACTATCCCACAATGAGCAGTTCTTC. Amino acids: CASSVEGLSHNEQFF. The rearrangement links TRBV9 to TRBJ2-1, with 7 positions matching TRBD2. Germline assignment: CDR1 SGDLS and CDR2 YYNGEE. This CDR3 has 15 residues. The V segment lost 0 bases and the J segment 5 bases; nucleotides outside the gene matches: 5.